This T cell receptor (beta chain) was recovered during a study of blood T cells in healthy people across ages. In germline, CDR1 is SSHAT, CDR2 FNYEAQ (reference sequence). The CDR3 is made up of 15 amino acids. This clonotype was seen a few times. One junction end disagrees with the germline gene, perhaps due to a read error. Total RNA amounts of at least 6 micrograms were extracted per sample. Combining a sample-barcoded 5' primer with a J-beta primer mix, a second PCR ran for roughly 7 to 12 cycles. TCRdb re-called the 5' RACE reads through MiXCR, storing one row per CDR3 protein. The table lists 800,000 or so distinct CDR3 sequences, 25% of them singletons. This sample was shared with a second study, whose subject was T cells of mothers and their children. That paper notes: An overlap that was slightly higher, though non-significant, was seen in related mother-child pairs versus unrelated pairs.

The receptor comes from a boy between 10 and 17 years old in good health. This rearrangement joins TRBV7-7 to TRBJ2-3, with D perhaps matching TRBD1 or TRBD2 (5 bases each). Sequenced: blood. CDR3 sequence: CASSFSGTEGDTQYF. CDR3 bases: TGTGCTAGCAGCTTTTCCGGGACCGAGGGAGATACGCAGTATTTT. The variable domain in full, with the rest retrieved from reference TRBV7-7 and TRBJ2-3, is GAGVSQSPRYKVTKRGQDVTLRCDPISSHATLYWYQQALGQGPEFLTYFNYEAQPDKSGLPSDRFSAERPEGSISTLTIQRTEQRDSAMYRCASSFSGTEGDTQYFGPGTRLTVL.